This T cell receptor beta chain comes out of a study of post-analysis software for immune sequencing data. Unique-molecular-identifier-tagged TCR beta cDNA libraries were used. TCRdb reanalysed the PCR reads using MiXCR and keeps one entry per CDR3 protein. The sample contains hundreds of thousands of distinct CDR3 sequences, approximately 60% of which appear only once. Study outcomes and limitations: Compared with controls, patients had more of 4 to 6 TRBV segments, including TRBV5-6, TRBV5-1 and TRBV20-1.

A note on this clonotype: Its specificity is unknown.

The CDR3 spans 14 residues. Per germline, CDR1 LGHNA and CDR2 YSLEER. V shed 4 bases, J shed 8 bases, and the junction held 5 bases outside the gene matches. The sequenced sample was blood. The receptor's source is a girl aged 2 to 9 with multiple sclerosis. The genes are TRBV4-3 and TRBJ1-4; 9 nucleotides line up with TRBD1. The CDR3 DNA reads TGCGCCAGCAGCCGGACAGGGGATAAGGAAAAACTGTTTTTT. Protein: CASSRTGDKEKLFF.